Below, 26 T cell receptor beta chains from the same sample are listed, as sequenced in a study of blood T cell repertoires in COVID-19. The repertoire was sequenced with immunoSEQ multiplex PCR; TCRdb's copy has only in-frame clones and lacks some. There are some 390,000 clones in the sample; around nine tenths occur only once, and 3% lies in the top ten. The sample comprised peripheral blood. These receptors were collected from a human donor in a cohort sampled during active COVID-19.

This clone showed up many times. The V and J genes are TRBV12-3 or TRBV12-4 and TRBJ2-7; 8 bases agree with TRBD2. The CDR3 contains 12 residues. V was pared by 6 bases and J by 6 bases, with 4 bases of the junction left unmatched. The CDR3 sequence: CASRAGGGEQYF. CDR3 in DNA: TGTGCCAGCAGGGCGGGAGGTGGCGAGCAGTACTTC.

The chain recombines TRBV7-9 with TRBJ2-1; no reliable D call. Trimming removed 5 bases at V and 10 bases at J, with 12 bases between. This CDR3 is built from 12 residues. CDR1 is SEHNR, CDR2 FQNEAQ, per germline (reference sequence). The CDR3 DNA is TGTGCCAGCAGCAAAATCCCCAGGGAGCAGTTCTTC. Its protein product is CASSKIPREQFF.

This sequence joins TRBV2 and TRBJ2-7, with TRBD1 matching over 7 bases. The CDR3 consists of 13 residues. V shed 5 bases, J shed 3 bases, and the junction held 4 bases outside the gene matches. From germline, CDR1 is SNHLY and CDR2 FYNNEI. The DNA for the CDR3 is TGTGCCAGCAGTCGGACAGGTGACTACGAGCAGTACTTC. Encoded protein: CASSRTGDYEQYF.

The chain combines TRBV5-6 with TRBJ2-3; D remains ambiguous. In germline, CDR1 is SGHDT, CDR2 YYEEEE. The CDR3 length is 16 residues. V lost 2 bases to trimming and J lost 3 bases, with 16 bases between them. This CDR3 reads CASSFLRGVRTDTQYF. CDR3 DNA sequence: TGTGCCAGCAGCTTCTTGAGAGGCGTGCGAACAGATACGCAGTATTTT.

CDR3 in DNA: TGTGCCAGCAGCTTAGTGTCGGGTGACGACACTGAAGCTTTCTTT. Its translation is CASSLVSGDDTEAFF. The chain joins TRBV7-2 to TRBJ1-1; D unclear. The CDR3 spans 15 residues. Trimming removed 1 base at V and 3 bases at J, with 12 bases between. Germline V lookup: CDR1 SGHTA, CDR2 FQGNSA.

The rearrangement links TRBV21-1 to TRBJ1-2; the tabulated D call, TRBD1, remains unverified against the DNA. TRBV21-1 is described as a pseudogene. This CDR3 contains 14 residues. The CDR3 here is CASSRLDRGEGYTF. The CDR3, as DNA: TGTGCCAGCAGCAGACTAGACAGGGGCGAGGGCTACACCTTC.

This clone was recorded once. The rearrangement links TRBV23-1 to TRBJ2-2; 9 positions match TRBD2. TRBV23-1 is placed among ORFs of uncertain function. V lost 8 bases, J lost 3 bases, and 4 bases stayed unmatched. CDR3 length equals 14 residues. The CDR3 here is CASGGLADTGELFF. Here the CDR3 DNA reads TGCGCCAGCGGGGGACTAGCCGACACCGGGGAGCTGTTTTTT.

Points on this clone: Its ends do not fully match the called genes, so a read error is possible. The chain carries TRBV6-1 and TRBJ1-4; weak D call: TRBD1 (5 bases). Germline lookup yields CDR1 MNHNS and CDR2 SASEGT. CDR3 length: 15 residues. CDR3 sequence (DNA): TGTGCCAGCAGCGAAGGGGCAGAATATAATGAAAAACTGTTTTTT. Translated: CASSEGAEYNEKLFF.

This clone appeared a single time. This chain links TRBV5-1 with TRBJ2-7; 7 nucleotides line up with TRBD2. The CDR3 consists of 14 residues. Trimming removed 2 bases from V and 4 bases from J; junction bases left unmatched: 6. CDR1 is SGHRS, CDR2 YFSETQ, per germline. CDR3 sequence reads: CASSLGGGGYEQYF. The CDR3 DNA sequence: TGCGCCAGCAGCTTAGGCGGGGGAGGGTACGAGCAGTACTTC.

The chain combines TRBV28 with TRBJ2-4, with D perhaps matching TRBD1 (6 bases). In germline, CDR1 is MDHEN, CDR2 SYDVKM. Trimming cost V 6 bases and J 0 bases, with 15 bases left between them. This CDR3 is 16 amino acids long. The CDR3 DNA reads as TGTGCCAGCAGGACTGGGGGCAGATTAGCCAAAAACATTCAGTACTTC. Protein: CASRTGGRLAKNIQYF.

The chain links TRBV27 to TRBJ2-5; D remains unclear. V gave up 10 bases and J gave up 5 bases, with 8 bases separating them. This CDR3 has 10 amino acids. CDR1 and CDR2 from the germline V gene are MNHEY and SMNVEV (reference sequence). Written as DNA, the CDR3 is TGTGCCACCTTGGGCGAGACCCAGTACTTC. It codes for CATLGETQYF.

This rearrangement joins TRBV6-2 or TRBV6-3 to TRBJ1-1; possibly TRBD1 for D (5 bases). The V and J ends lost 5 bases and 2 bases respectively, with 9 bases between them. The CDR3 totals 13 residues. CDR1 and CDR2 (germline): MNHEY, SVGEGT. CDR3 protein: CASSAGRNTEAFF. The CDR3 region has the DNA TGTGCCAGCAGTGCAGGGCGAAACACTGAAGCTTTCTTT.

This chain uses TRBV9 with TRBJ1-5; D not resolved. The CDR3 runs 13 residues. V was trimmed by 0 bases and J by 7 bases, leaving 8 bases between them. Germline V gene data show CDR1 as SGDLS and CDR2 as YYNGEE. The CDR3 spells CASSVEGEQPQHF. The CDR3, as DNA: TGTGCCAGCAGCGTAGAAGGAGAACAGCCCCAGCATTTT.

As DNA, the CDR3 is TGCGCCAGCAGCTTGGACAGTGGGGAGAACTATGGCTACACCTTC. It codes for CASSLDSGENYGYTF. V and J are TRBV5-1 and TRBJ1-2; D gene uncertain. This CDR3 spans 15 amino acids. Germline CDR1 and CDR2: SGHRS and YFSETQ. V lost 0 bases, J lost 2 bases, and 11 bases lay in between.

CDR3 residues: CATTGLAGLSSSYEQYF. CDR3 in DNA: TGTGCCACCACGGGACTAGCGGGGTTGTCGAGCTCCTACGAGCAGTACTTC. The J gene is TRBJ2-7, the V gene TRBV7-8; 13 nucleotides line up with TRBD2. With V trimmed by 10 bases and J by 0 bases, 12 bases remained unmatched. CDR3 size: 17 residues. In germline, CDR1 is SGHVS, CDR2 FQNEAQ. Looking up the rest from reference TRBV7-8 and TRBJ2-7 gives the full variable domain: GAGVSQSPRYKVAKRGQDVALRCDPISGHVSLFWYQQALGQGPEFLTYFQNEAQLDKSGLPSDRFFAERPEGSVSTLKIQRTQQEDSAVYLCATTGLAGLSSSYEQYFGPGTRLTVT.

This clone was found a few times. The rearrangement joins TRBV6-1 to TRBJ1-1, with 8 bases matching TRBD1. Germline CDR1 reads MNHNS; CDR2 reads SASEGT. J lost 0 bases, V lost 3 bases, and 3 bases had no gene match. There are 15 residues in the CDR3. The CDR3 DNA reads as TGTGCCAGCAGTGATGCAGGGGGCGTGAACACTGAAGCTTTCTTT. Its translation: CASSDAGGVNTEAFF.

V and J are TRBV27 and TRBJ2-2, with a tentative D call TRBD2 (6 bases). V was clipped by 4 bases and J by 5 bases, with 20 bases between them. The CDR3 runs 17 residues. Germline V gene sequence: CDR1 MNHEY, CDR2 SMNVEV (reference sequence). The chain's CDR3 is CASSYGSRGRGTGELFF. CDR3 sequence (DNA): TGTGCCAGCAGTTATGGGTCACGGGGGAGAGGAACCGGGGAGCTGTTTTTT.

The V call is TRBV30, the J call TRBJ1-5; 8 bases are a match to TRBD1. The ends lost 0 bases at V and 3 bases at J; junction bases unmatched: 4. CDR1 and CDR2 from the germline V gene are GTSNPN and SVGIG (reference sequence). This CDR3 contains 15 residues. In DNA form, the CDR3 reads TGTGCCTGGAGTGTACAGGGGGGCCTCAATCAGCCCCAGCATTTT. This sequence encodes CAWSVQGGLNQPQHF.

The chain is built from TRBV19 and TRBJ2-1; a weak D match, TRBD2 (6 bases). Between the trimmed V and J ends, which lost 6 bases and 7 bases, there was a span of 22 bases. The germline V gene encodes CDR1 LNHDA and CDR2 SQIVND (reference sequence). This CDR3 has 16 amino acids. The CDR3 reads CASRGLEGGELNEQFF. As DNA, the CDR3 is TGTGCCAGTAGAGGCCTTGAGGGCGGGGAATTAAATGAGCAGTTCTTC.

The genes are TRBV10-1 and TRBJ1-4; D may be TRBD1 (5 bases). This CDR3 contains 17 residues. With 0 bases removed from V and 8 bases from J, the gap between germline ends came to 19 bases. CDR1 and CDR2 from the germline V gene are WNHNN and SYGVQD (reference sequence). The CDR3 spells CASSESPRGGGREKLFF. In DNA, the CDR3 is TGCGCCAGCAGTGAGTCCCCCCGCGGGGGAGGTAGAGAAAAACTGTTTTTT.

V gene TRBV9 combines with J gene TRBJ2-6; 14 bases are a match to TRBD2. The V and J ends lost 0 bases and 4 bases, in that order; junction bases with no gene match: 3. Germline CDR1 SGDLS, CDR2 YYNGEE. This CDR3 has 18 residues. CDR3: CASSVGLAGGQGANVLTF. CDR3 coding DNA: TGTGCCAGCAGCGTAGGACTAGCGGGAGGGCAGGGGGCCAACGTCCTGACTTTC. The variable domain in full, completed from reference TRBV9 and TRBJ2-6, reads DSGVTQTPKHLITATGQRVTLRCSPRSGDLSVYWYQQSLDQGLQFLIQYYNGEERAKGNILERFSAQQFPDLHSELNLSSLELGDSALYFCASSVGLAGGQGANVLTFGAGSRLTVL.

The DNA of the CDR3 is TGTGCCAGCAGCCCCATCGTGCAGGGGGCATCCTACGAGCAGTACTTC. It specifies CASSPIVQGASYEQYF. The chain combines TRBV7-9 with TRBJ2-7, with 8 bases that match TRBD1. This CDR3 has 16 residues. Germline V lookup: CDR1 SEHNR, CDR2 FQNEAQ (reference sequence). Losses at the gene ends were 5 bases for V and 1 base for J; bases not matched to a gene: 10.

CDR3 loop: CASSPGLAGGYVQFF. The CDR3 DNA sequence: TGTGCCAGCAGTCCGGGACTAGCGGGGGGCTACGTCCAGTTCTTC. V gene TRBV6-6 combines with J gene TRBJ2-1; 15 nucleotides line up with TRBD2. CDR3 size: 15 residues. Germline-derived CDR1 and CDR2 are MNHNY and SVGAGI (reference sequence). After removal of 5 bases from V and 13 bases from J, the junction contained 9 bases not matched to a gene.

The rearrangement uses TRBV25-1 and TRBJ1-4; no firm D call. Trimming left V 7 bases short and J 8 bases short, with 23 bases between. Looked up from germline, CDR1 is MGHDK and CDR2 is SYGVNS. CDR3 length equals 16 residues. CDR3 residues: CASIADGKKAREKLFF. Written as DNA, the CDR3 is TGTGCCAGCATCGCGGATGGAAAAAAAGCTAGGGAAAAACTGTTTTTT.

This chain connects TRBV4-1 to TRBJ1-2, with 8 bases that match TRBD1. The V segment lost 0 bases and the J segment 8 bases; nucleotides outside the gene matches: 14. The germline gives CDR1 MGHRA, CDR2 YSYEKL. The CDR3 is 17 residues long. In nucleotides, the CDR3 is TGCGCCAGCAGCCAAGATAGGGGGCAGGGGGCGTCCCGGGGCTACACCTTC. Its translation: CASSQDRGQGASRGYTF.

The chain joins TRBV7-3 to TRBJ2-3; no clear D. Trimming removed 5 bases at V and 8 bases at J, with 17 bases between. The germline CDR1 and CDR2 sequences are SGHTA and FQGTGA. The CDR3 consists of 14 residues. In nucleotides, the CDR3 is TGTGCCAGCAGCCAAGCGCCGTCTGCTGGTACGCAGTATTTT. It yields the protein CASSQAPSAGTQYF.